This T cell receptor beta chain was recorded in a study of metastatic and nonmetastatic thyroid tumors. Study summary: Peripheral blood and tumor or nodule samples from malignant and benign thyroid patients were compared. General study results and limits: Across blood and tumor, TCR beta diversity in malignant thyroid tumors was reportedly significantly higher than in benign nodules.

Per the study methods: The study's classifier, a distant-metastasis tool for papillary thyroid cancer, was built using CDR3 differences across clinicopathological groups. TCRdb reanalyzed the PCR reads via MiXCR. None of the V and J calls come from the authors' own analysis; TCRdb made them. The table records roughly 90,000 clones, 15% of them present only once. The CDR3 spans 16 residues. The germline V gene has CDR1 SGHAT and CDR2 FQNNGV. No treatment of any kind had been given to any patient before thyroid surgery. Worth noting for this clone: Its antigen remains unknown. The junction departs from the called germline gene at one end, perhaps through a read error.

The sample consisted of blood. The chain couples TRBV11-2 to TRBJ1-5; D remains unclear. This clonotype was sampled from a female donor with papillary thyroid cancer or a benign thyroid nodule (not recorded which). Some clones in this sample may be carry-over from other donors' samples. CDR3: CASSSYGIGGSQHQHF. CDR3 DNA: TGTGCCAGCAGCAGCTATGGGATCGGAGGTAGTCAGCACCAGCATTTT.